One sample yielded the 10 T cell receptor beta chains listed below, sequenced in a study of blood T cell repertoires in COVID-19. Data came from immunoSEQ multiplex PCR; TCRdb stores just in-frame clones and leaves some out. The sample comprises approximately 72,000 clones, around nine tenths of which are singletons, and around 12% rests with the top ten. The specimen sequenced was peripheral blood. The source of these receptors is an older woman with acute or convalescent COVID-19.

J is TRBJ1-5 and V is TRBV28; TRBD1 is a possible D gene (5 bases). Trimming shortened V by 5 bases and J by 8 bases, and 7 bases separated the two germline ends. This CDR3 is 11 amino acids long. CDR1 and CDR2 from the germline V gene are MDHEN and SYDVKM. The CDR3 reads CASSLREPQHF. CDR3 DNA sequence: TGTGCCAGCAGTCTCAGGGAGCCCCAGCATTTT.

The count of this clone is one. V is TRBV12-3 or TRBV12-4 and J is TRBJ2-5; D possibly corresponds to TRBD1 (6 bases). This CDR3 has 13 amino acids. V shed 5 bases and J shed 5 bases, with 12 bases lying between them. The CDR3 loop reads CASSADSWETQYF. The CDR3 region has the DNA TGTGCCAGCAGTGCGGACAGTTGGGAGACCCAGTACTTC.

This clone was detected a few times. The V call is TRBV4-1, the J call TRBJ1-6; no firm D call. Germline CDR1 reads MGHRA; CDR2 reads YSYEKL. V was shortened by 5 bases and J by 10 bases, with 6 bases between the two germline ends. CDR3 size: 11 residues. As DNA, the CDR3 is TGCGCCAGCAGCTCCCGGTCACCCCTCCACTTT. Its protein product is CASSSRSPLHF.

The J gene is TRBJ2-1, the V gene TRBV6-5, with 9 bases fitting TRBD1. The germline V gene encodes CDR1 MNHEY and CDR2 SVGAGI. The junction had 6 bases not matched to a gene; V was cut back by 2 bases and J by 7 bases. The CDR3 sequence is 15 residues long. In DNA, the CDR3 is TGTGCCAGCAGTTACGCCCTGGACAGGGGAAATGAGCAGTTCTTC. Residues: CASSYALDRGNEQFF.

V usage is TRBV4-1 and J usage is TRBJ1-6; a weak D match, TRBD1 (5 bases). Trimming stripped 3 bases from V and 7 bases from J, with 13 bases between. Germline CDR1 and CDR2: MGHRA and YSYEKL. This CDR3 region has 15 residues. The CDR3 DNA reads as TGCGCCAGCAGCCATCCTCGGGGGTCAAATTCACCCCTCCACTTT. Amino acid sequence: CASSHPRGSNSPLHF.

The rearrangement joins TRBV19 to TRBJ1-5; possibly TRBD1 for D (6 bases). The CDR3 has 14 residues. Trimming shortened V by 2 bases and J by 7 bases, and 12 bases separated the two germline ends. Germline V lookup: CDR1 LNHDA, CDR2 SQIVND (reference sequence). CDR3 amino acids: CASSIKQGPQPQHF. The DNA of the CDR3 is TGTGCCAGTAGTATAAAACAGGGTCCGCAGCCCCAGCATTTT.

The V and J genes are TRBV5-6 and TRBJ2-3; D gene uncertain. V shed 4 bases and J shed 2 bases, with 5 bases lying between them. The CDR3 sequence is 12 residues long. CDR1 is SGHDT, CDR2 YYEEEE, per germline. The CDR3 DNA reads TGTGCCAGCAGCCTCTCCACAGATACGCAGTATTTT. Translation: CASSLSTDTQYF.

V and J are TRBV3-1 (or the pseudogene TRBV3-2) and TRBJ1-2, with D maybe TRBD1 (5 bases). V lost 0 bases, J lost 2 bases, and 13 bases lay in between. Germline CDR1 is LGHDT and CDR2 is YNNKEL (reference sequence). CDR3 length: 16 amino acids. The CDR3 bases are TGTGCCAGCAGCCAAGATCTTGTACAGGCCAACTATGGCTACACCTTC. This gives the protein CASSQDLVQANYGYTF.

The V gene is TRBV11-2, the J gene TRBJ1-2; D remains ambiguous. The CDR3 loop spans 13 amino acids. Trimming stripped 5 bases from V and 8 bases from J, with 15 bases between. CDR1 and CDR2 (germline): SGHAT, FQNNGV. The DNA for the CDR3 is TGTGCCAGCAGCCGGACTCGCCCGGGGGGCTACACCTTC. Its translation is CASSRTRPGGYTF.

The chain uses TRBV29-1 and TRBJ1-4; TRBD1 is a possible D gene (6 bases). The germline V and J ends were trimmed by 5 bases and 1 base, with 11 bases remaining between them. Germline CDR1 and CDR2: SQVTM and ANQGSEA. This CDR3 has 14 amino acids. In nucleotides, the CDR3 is TGCAGCGTTTGGACAGTTGGAACTAATGAAAAACTGTTTTTT. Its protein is CSVWTVGTNEKLFF.